This TCR beta chain comes out of a study of blood T cell repertoires in COVID-19. Overall study: Acute and convalescent COVID-19 samples came from the United States, Italy and Spain. PBMCs, B-cell-depleted T cells, or T cells were the source of the cDNA or gDNA that made up the material.

Original data processing: Reference gene primer amplification gave nucleated cell count estimates. TCRdb keeps only in-frame clones here, not all; method: immunoSEQ multiplex PCR. That table supplies the V and J calls and clone size; D and trimming were determined from the DNA. The table has about 180,000 clones, 70% to 90% seen once. This receptor was taken from a man younger than 35 who had recovered from COVID-19. Sequences were obtained from peripheral blood.

The CDR3 region has the DNA TGTGCCAGCACTCAAAGGAATAGCGGCTTCACAGATACGCAGTATTTT. It is translated as CASTQRNSGFTDTQYF. The chain has TRBV28 and TRBJ2-3, with D possibly being TRBD2 (6 bases). V lost 7 bases and J lost 2, with 19 bases in between. The germline V gene has CDR1 MDHEN and CDR2 SYDVKM. The CDR3 consists of 16 residues. Using reference TRBV28 and TRBJ2-3 for the parts outside the CDR3, the full variable domain is DVKVTQSSRYLVKRTGEKVFLECVQDMDHENMFWYRQDPGLGLRLIYFSYDVKMKEKGDIPEGYSVSREKKERFSLILESASTNQTSMYLCASTQRNSGFTDTQYFGPGTRLTVL.